The 30 T cell receptor beta chains below all came from one sample that was sequenced in a study of blood T cell repertoires in COVID-19. Clones were read by immunoSEQ multiplex PCR, and TCRdb kept only the in-frame ones, dropping some. Among about 180,000 clones listed, approximately 78% were seen once. Sequenced: peripheral blood. The receptors derive from a woman older than 75 with COVID-19, enrolled during active disease.

This clone was counted only a few times. V usage is TRBV4-3 and J usage is TRBJ1-2, with D maybe TRBD1 (6 bases). V was pared by 0 bases and J by 8 bases, with 16 bases between. This CDR3 is 15 amino acids long. The germline V gene has CDR1 LGHNA and CDR2 YSLEER. The CDR3 coding sequence is TGCGCCAGCAGCCAAGATTTTGGGACAAGACAAGGCTACACCTTC. Amino acids: CASSQDFGTRQGYTF.

The chain carries TRBV3-1 (or the pseudogene TRBV3-2) and TRBJ1-3, with a tentative D call TRBD1 (5 bases). The V end was cut by 3 bases, the J end by 9 bases, with 18 bases between. Germline V lookup: CDR1 LGHDT, CDR2 YNNKEL (reference sequence). The CDR3 covers 15 residues. In DNA form, the CDR3 reads TGTGCCAGCAGCCAGGAAGGGGCATGGGGCGGCACCATATATTTT. Translation gives CASSQEGAWGGTIYF.

The chain links TRBV19 to TRBJ2-3; D is unclear. Trimming stripped 3 bases from V and 1 base from J, with 8 bases between. Germline V lookup: CDR1 LNHDA, CDR2 SQIVND (reference sequence). The CDR3 spans 14 residues. The CDR3 DNA sequence: TGTGCCAGTAGTATCCGCGAGGGCACAGATACGCAGTATTTT. Protein: CASSIREGTDTQYF.

The rearrangement uses TRBV20-1 and TRBJ2-7; perhaps TRBD1 as D (5 bases). CDR3 length: 12 amino acids. CDR1 and CDR2 from the germline V gene are DFQATT and SNEGSKA (reference sequence). With 4 bases removed from V and 3 bases from J, the gap between germline ends came to 10 bases. The CDR3 loop reads CSANDRNYEQYF. The DNA of the CDR3 is TGCAGTGCTAATGACAGAAACTACGAGCAGTACTTC.

This clone has just one count. The genes are TRBV12-3 or TRBV12-4 and TRBJ2-1; 7 bases line up with TRBD1. The CDR3 contains 12 residues. J lost 12 bases, V lost 6 bases, and 8 bases had no gene match. CDR3 region: CASRDDRELQFF. Written as DNA, the CDR3 is TGTGCCAGCAGGGACGACAGGGAATTGCAGTTCTTC.

The chain employs TRBV3-1 (or the pseudogene TRBV3-2) and TRBJ1-6, with a possible D match to TRBD1 (6 bases). The ends were cut back, 4 bases at V and 1 base at J, with 11 bases in the middle. The germline gives CDR1 LGHDT, CDR2 YNNKEL (reference sequence). The CDR3 runs to 16 residues. For the CDR3, the DNA is TGTGCCAGCAGCCCGCACAGGGTATCCTATAATTCACCCCTCCACTTT. It yields the protein CASSPHRVSYNSPLHF.

This chain uses TRBV6-5 with TRBJ1-1; D perhaps matches TRBD1 (5 bases). The CDR3 is 13 residues long. Trimming shortened V by 6 bases and J by 4 bases, and 12 bases separated the two germline ends. Germline V gene lookup returns CDR1 MNHEY and CDR2 SVGAGI. The CDR3: CASRGRGPTEAFF. The CDR3 DNA sequence: TGTGCCAGCAGGGGGCGGGGACCCACTGAAGCTTTCTTT.

CDR3 sequence reads: CASSLRGRTGELFF. The CDR3 nucleotides are TGTGCCAGCAGCTTGAGGGGGCGAACCGGGGAGCTGTTTTTT. The chain joins TRBV7-3 to TRBJ2-2, with 7 bases that match TRBD1. The V gene end was trimmed by 3 bases and the J gene end by 5 bases; junction bases not matched to a gene: 3. CDR1 and CDR2 (germline): SGHTA, FQGTGA. CDR3 length: 14 amino acids.

This clone was counted once. The V and J genes are TRBV5-1 and TRBJ1-4; 8 bases agree with TRBD1. V trimming: 0 bases; J trimming: 7 bases; junction bases outside the gene matches: 5. Germline CDR1 SGHRS, CDR2 YFSETQ. CDR3 length: 15 residues. In DNA, the CDR3 is TGCGCCAGCAGCTTGGCCGGACAGGGTGGTGAAAAACTGTTTTTT. Translation: CASSLAGQGGEKLFF.

This clone was observed a handful of times. The chain uses TRBV13 and TRBJ2-5; a possible D gene is TRBD1 (5 bases). V was trimmed by 1 base and J by 2 bases, leaving 11 bases between them. CDR3 length equals 15 residues. CDR1 PRHDT and CDR2 FYEKMQ come from the germline V gene (reference sequence). The DNA of the CDR3 is TGTGCCAGCAGCTTAGACAGGAGAAGTCAAGAGACCCAGTACTTC. It yields the protein CASSLDRRSQETQYF.

This clone was counted between two and nine times. The chain combines TRBV29-1 with TRBJ2-7; the D gene is possibly TRBD1 (6 bases). The germline V gene encodes CDR1 SQVTM and CDR2 ANQGSEA. The V gene lost 6 bases and the J gene lost 6 bases, with 21 bases spanning the gap. This CDR3 spans 14 amino acids. CDR3 DNA: TGCAGCGTCAACATTAACAGGGCCTCGGGCGAGCAGTACTTC. The encoded protein is CSVNINRASGEQYF.

The rearrangement uses TRBV19 and TRBJ1-1, with TRBD1 matching 11 bases. With V trimmed by 6 bases and J by 10 bases, 10 bases remained unmatched. CDR1 LNHDA and CDR2 SQIVND come from the germline V gene (reference sequence). CDR3 length: 14 residues. The CDR3 here is CASSGQGAGQIAFF. The CDR3 DNA follows: TGTGCCAGTAGCGGACAGGGGGCAGGGCAGATAGCTTTCTTT.

This rearrangement joins TRBV3-1 (or the pseudogene TRBV3-2) to TRBJ2-1; D might be TRBD1 (6 bases). Deletions cut 3 bases from V and 2 bases from J, with 14 bases between. Germline lookup yields CDR1 LGHDT and CDR2 YNNKEL (reference sequence). This CDR3 has 16 residues. CDR3 in DNA: TGTGCCAGCAGCCACGGGACAAAAAATCCCTACAATGAGCAGTTCTTC. Its translation is CASSHGTKNPYNEQFF.

This sequence joins TRBV7-8 and TRBJ2-3; TRBD2 is a possible D gene (5 bases). Deletions cut 4 bases from V and 5 bases from J, with 16 bases between. CDR1 is SGHVS and CDR2 is FQNEAQ in the germline V gene. CDR3 length equals 15 residues. CDR3 DNA: TGTGCCAGCAGCTCCCCCTTCCGGGGTGGAGATACGCAGTATTTT. Translated: CASSSPFRGGDTQYF.

The chain recombines TRBV30 with TRBJ1-5; tentatively, D is TRBD1 (6 bases). Germline lookup yields CDR1 GTSNPN and CDR2 SVGIG (reference sequence). There are 14 residues in the CDR3. The V and J ends lost 3 bases and 3 bases respectively, with 12 bases between them. CDR3 coding DNA: TGTGCCTGGAGCCGGGACACCTTCAATCAGCCCCAGCATTTT. Translation: CAWSRDTFNQPQHF.

This chain links TRBV5-6 with TRBJ2-2; 11 bases align to TRBD2. J lost 6 bases, V lost 4 bases, and 14 bases had no gene match. The CDR3 sequence is 18 residues long. Germline CDR1 and CDR2: SGHDT and YYEEEE. The CDR3 region has the DNA TGTGCCAGCAGCCGTATCGGGACTAGCGGTTACGTCCCCGGGGAGCTGTTTTTT. Translated, it gives CASSRIGTSGYVPGELFF.

V usage is TRBV4-1 and J usage is TRBJ2-1; the match to TRBD2 covers 10 bases. The CDR3 runs 16 residues. J lost 4 bases, V lost 5 bases, and 8 bases had no gene match. Per the germline V gene, CDR1 is MGHRA and CDR2 is YSYEKL. CDR3 DNA sequence: TGCGCCAGCAGCGGCGGCGGGACTAGCGCATACAATGAGCAGTTCTTC. This codes for CASSGGGTSAYNEQFF.

With regard to this clone: The junction does not match germline at one end; this may be a read error. The chain is built from TRBV5-1 and TRBJ2-1, with TRBD2 matching over 13 bases. The CDR3 has 16 residues. CDR1 is SGHRS and CDR2 is YFSETQ in the germline V gene. CDR3 bases: TGTGCCAGCAGTCGGACTAGCGGGAGCTCCTACAATGAGCAGTTCTTC. Protein product: CASSRTSGSSYNEQFF.

The CDR3 DNA sequence: TGCGCCAGCAGCTTGATGGGACAGCCGAACACCGGGGAGCTGTTTTTT. As protein: CASSLMGQPNTGELFF. The chain couples TRBV5-1 to TRBJ2-2; 7 bases line up with TRBD1. Germline lookup yields CDR1 SGHRS and CDR2 YFSETQ. Unmatched junction bases numbered 3, after V lost 1 base and J lost 0 bases. There are 16 residues in the CDR3.

J is TRBJ2-7 and V is TRBV18; 8 bases fit TRBD1. Germline values: CDR1 KGHSH, CDR2 LQKENI. V dropped 6 bases and J dropped 3; count of bases not matched to a gene: 4. The CDR3 contains 13 residues. In DNA, the CDR3 is TGTGCCAGCTCGGACGGACAGGGCTACGAGCAGTACTTC. Protein sequence: CASSDGQGYEQYF.

CDR3 nucleotide sequence: TGTGCCAGCAGCTTAGTTACTATGAGGGGGGGGGCGGAGACCCAGTACTTC. Its translation is CASSLVTMRGGAETQYF. V gene TRBV11-3 combines with J gene TRBJ2-5, with D maybe TRBD2 (7 bases). This CDR3 is built from 17 residues. Germline values: CDR1 SGHNT, CDR2 YENEEA. Trimming pared 1 base from V and 5 bases from J, leaving 20 bases between. Full variable domain (missing parts from reference TRBV11-3 and TRBJ2-5): EAGVVQSPRYKIIEKKQPVAFWCNPISGHNTLYWYLQNLGQGPELLIRYENEEAVDDSQLPKDRFSAERLKGVDSTLKIQPAELGDSAVYLCASSLVTMRGGAETQYFGPGTRLLVL.

CDR3 nucleotide sequence: TGTGCCAGCAGCTTCTCCGGGACAGGGGGTTCACCCCTCCACTTT. This translates into CASSFSGTGGSPLHF. The rearrangement links TRBV7-2 to TRBJ1-6; 11 nucleotides line up with TRBD1. V gave up 3 bases and J gave up 9 bases; unmatched junction bases: 4. CDR1 is SGHTA and CDR2 is FQGNSA in the germline V gene. The CDR3 is 15 amino acids. The whole variable domain, remainder taken from reference TRBV7-2 and TRBJ1-6, is GAGVSQSPSNKVTEKGKDVELRCDPISGHTALYWYRQSLGQGLEFLIYFQGNSAPDKSGLPSDRFSAERTGGSVSTLTIQRTQQEDSAVYLCASSFSGTGGSPLHFGNGTRLTVT.

V usage is TRBV5-1 and J usage is TRBJ2-1; tentatively, D is TRBD2 (6 bases). Germline CDR1 reads SGHRS; CDR2 reads YFSETQ. V dropped 4 bases and J dropped 2 bases, with 10 bases sitting between them. The CDR3 contains 14 residues. This CDR3 is CASSMGLAYNEQFF. The CDR3 DNA reads TGCGCCAGCAGCATGGGACTGGCCTACAATGAGCAGTTCTTC.

There are a few counts of this clone. The genes are TRBV9 and TRBJ1-2; 7 bases align to TRBD1. V shed 0 bases, J shed 7 bases, and the junction held 12 bases outside the gene matches. CDR1 is SGDLS, CDR2 YYNGEE, per germline. This CDR3 region has 16 residues. CDR3 sequence: CASSVANPTGISGYTF. CDR3 coding DNA: TGTGCCAGCAGCGTAGCCAACCCGACAGGGATATCTGGCTACACCTTC.

The rearrangement links TRBV5-1 to TRBJ1-6; TRBD1 aligns across 9 bases. Germline values: CDR1 SGHRS, CDR2 YFSETQ. There are 17 residues in the CDR3. V gave up 4 bases and J gave up 7 bases; unmatched junction bases: 12. The CDR3 region is CASSTGPGTGTNSPLHF. The CDR3 nucleotides are TGCGCCAGCAGCACAGGTCCCGGGACAGGGACAAATTCACCCCTCCACTTT.

This chain uses TRBV3-1 (or the pseudogene TRBV3-2) with TRBJ1-1; 8 nucleotides line up with TRBD1. Germline V gene data show CDR1 as LGHDT and CDR2 as YNNKEL (reference sequence). With V trimmed by 3 bases and J by 5 bases, 5 bases remained unmatched. The CDR3 length is 14 residues. The CDR3: CASSHGTGGTEAFF. The CDR3 region has the DNA TGTGCCAGCAGCCACGGGACAGGAGGAACTGAAGCTTTCTTT.

This chain uses TRBV28 with TRBJ2-2, with 8 positions matching TRBD2. V lost 5 bases and J lost 4; bases outside the gene matches: 6. The CDR3 is made up of 15 amino acids. The germline V gene has CDR1 MDHEN and CDR2 SYDVKM. DNA of the CDR3: TGTGCCAGCAGTCTCTGGACTAGCAGCACCGGGGAGCTGTTTTTT. It is translated as CASSLWTSSTGELFF.

V usage is TRBV6-5 and J usage is TRBJ1-2; 7 positions match TRBD1. The CDR3 covers 14 residues. Germline V lookup: CDR1 MNHEY, CDR2 SVGAGI. V shed 7 bases, J shed 2 bases, and the junction held 7 bases outside the gene matches. The CDR3 protein is CASNTQGGNYGYTF. The CDR3 coding sequence is TGTGCCAGCAACACCCAGGGGGGCAACTATGGCTACACCTTC.

The genes are TRBV4-3 and TRBJ2-2; the match to TRBD2 covers 10 bases. CDR1 is LGHNA, CDR2 YSLEER, per germline. The CDR3 totals 20 residues. Losses at the gene ends were 3 bases for V and 0 bases for J; bases not matched to a gene: 13. The CDR3 region is CASSQSLAGAFTSNTGELFF. The CDR3 bases are TGCGCCAGCAGCCAGTCCCTAGCGGGGGCCTTTACCTCGAACACCGGGGAGCTGTTTTTT.

This chain connects TRBV5-8 to TRBJ1-5; 8 nucleotides agree with TRBD1. Losses at the gene ends were 0 bases for V and 3 bases for J; bases not matched to a gene: 2. Per germline, CDR1 SGHTS and CDR2 YDEGEE. CDR3 length: 15 amino acids. The CDR3 spells CASSLGDRSNQPQHF. CDR3 DNA sequence: TGTGCCAGCAGCTTGGGGGACAGGTCCAATCAGCCCCAGCATTTT.